Presented here are 14 T cell receptor beta chains from one specimen sequenced in a study of blood T cell repertoires in COVID-19. Some clones are missing from TCRdb's copy, which holds only in-frame ones; the method was immunoSEQ multiplex PCR. This table has some 200,000 clones, roughly 80% appearing once. Sequences were obtained from peripheral blood. The origin of the receptors is a man aged 25 to 45 with active or convalescent COVID-19.

The chain has TRBV5-1 and TRBJ1-1; 7 nucleotides align to TRBD1. V dropped 2 bases and J dropped 1; count of bases not matched to a gene: 5. CDR3 length equals 15 residues. CDR1 and CDR2 (germline): SGHRS, YFSETQ. CDR3 sequence reads: CASSFLDRANTEAFF. The CDR3 DNA reads TGCGCCAGCAGCTTTTTAGACAGGGCGAACACTGAAGCTTTCTTT.

The chain combines TRBV4-1 with TRBJ2-5; TRBD2 agrees at 8 bases. This CDR3 is 16 amino acids long. Germline CDR1 is MGHRA and CDR2 is YSYEKL. The trim removed 4 bases at V and 0 bases at J, leaving 7 bases unmatched. CDR3 DNA: TGCGCCAGCAGCCGGAGGGGTAGCGGGGACCAAGAGACCCAGTACTTC. Protein: CASSRRGSGDQETQYF.

The V call is TRBV29-1, the J call TRBJ2-1, with D hard to call. With 5 bases removed from V and 3 bases from J, the gap between germline ends came to 11 bases. Germline V gene data show CDR1 as SQVTM and CDR2 as ANQGSEA. The CDR3 is 13 amino acids. CDR3 residues: CSVTPPLYNEQFF. The CDR3 bases are TGCAGCGTTACCCCCCCACTCTACAATGAGCAGTTCTTC.

Here the CDR3 DNA reads TGTGCCAGCAGCGTAGGGGCTAGCGGGAGCCTCACCTACGAGCAGTACTTC. Its translation: CASSVGASGSLTYEQYF. The rearrangement links TRBV9 to TRBJ2-7, with 10 bases that match TRBD2. With 0 bases clipped from V and 2 bases from J, the junction kept 8 bases outside the gene matches. This CDR3 spans 17 amino acids. Germline loops: CDR1 SGDLS, CDR2 YYNGEE.

This clone was seen a few times. This chain links TRBV27 with TRBJ2-7; 7 bases fit TRBD2. In germline, CDR1 is MNHEY, CDR2 SMNVEV (reference sequence). The CDR3 covers 14 residues. The V gene end was trimmed by 3 bases and the J gene end by 3 bases; junction bases not matched to a gene: 5. The CDR3 coding sequence is TGTGCCAGCAGTTTCGGGCTAGCGGACTACGAGCAGTACTTC. It encodes CASSFGLADYEQYF.

The gene calls are TRBV6-5 and TRBJ1-1; no clear D. Germline CDR1 MNHEY, CDR2 SVGAGI. V was shortened by 1 base and J by 7 bases, with 7 bases between the two germline ends. CDR3 size: 12 residues. The CDR3 is CASSYWSGEAFF. For the CDR3, the DNA is TGTGCCAGCAGTTACTGGTCCGGTGAAGCTTTCTTT.

This chain uses TRBV18 with TRBJ1-1; weak D call: TRBD1 (6 bases). CDR1 KGHSH and CDR2 LQKENI come from the germline V gene. Trimming left V 4 bases short and J 5 bases short, with 11 bases between. The CDR3 loop spans 13 amino acids. This CDR3 is CASSRTGSTEAFF. DNA of the CDR3: TGTGCCAGCTCACGAACAGGGTCTACTGAAGCTTTCTTT.

The table lists this clone with a few counts. The V and J genes are TRBV29-1 and TRBJ1-6, with 8 bases lining up with TRBD1. V lost 7 bases, J lost 8 bases, and 4 bases stayed unmatched. The CDR3 covers 12 residues. Germline V gene sequence: CDR1 SQVTM, CDR2 ANQGSEA. This CDR3 reads CSAGGADSPLHF. Here the CDR3 DNA reads TGCAGCGCAGGGGGCGCGGATTCACCCCTCCACTTT.

The chain couples TRBV15 to TRBJ2-3; D is possibly TRBD1 (6 bases). The CDR3 contains 17 residues. The germline V and J ends were trimmed by 3 bases and 1 base, with 17 bases remaining between them. Germline CDR1 and CDR2: LNHNV and YYDKDF (reference sequence). This chain's CDR3 is CATSSREMGAGTDTQYF. Written as DNA, the CDR3 is TGTGCCACCAGCAGTCGCGAGATGGGGGCGGGCACAGATACGCAGTATTTT.

The J gene is TRBJ2-6, the V gene TRBV9, with 11 bases fitting TRBD2. The germline V gene encodes CDR1 SGDLS and CDR2 YYNGEE. This CDR3 contains 19 residues. V gave up 1 base and J gave up 0 bases; unmatched junction bases: 6. The CDR3 region has the DNA TGTGCCAGCAGCGTATCGGCGACTAGCGGGACCTCTGGGGCCAACGTCCTGACTTTC. This sequence encodes CASSVSATSGTSGANVLTF.

This clone came up once. The gene calls are TRBV7-9 and TRBJ2-1; TRBD1 aligns across 10 bases. This CDR3 is built from 15 residues. V trimming: 3 bases; J trimming: 4 bases; junction bases outside the gene matches: 3. Germline CDR1 is SEHNR and CDR2 is FQNEAQ (reference sequence). The CDR3 region is CASSFGTGVYNEQFF. DNA for the CDR3: TGTGCCAGCAGCTTTGGGACAGGGGTATACAATGAGCAGTTCTTC.

V usage is TRBV5-1 and J usage is TRBJ1-6; D perhaps matches TRBD1 (6 bases). With 7 bases removed from V and 5 bases from J, the gap between germline ends came to 13 bases. The germline gives CDR1 SGHRS, CDR2 YFSETQ. This CDR3 contains 14 residues. The CDR3 reads CASGGGGHNSPLHF. CDR3 in DNA: TGCGCCAGCGGCGGCGGGGGGCATAATTCACCCCTCCACTTT.

This clone was detected a few times. The chain combines TRBV10-3 with TRBJ2-3; 7 bases line up with TRBD1. The CDR3 runs 12 residues. From germline, CDR1 is ENHRY and CDR2 SYGVKD. V lost 5 bases to trimming and J lost 6 bases; unmatched junction nucleotides: 2. This CDR3 is CAISQQGDTQYF. As DNA, the CDR3 is TGTGCCATCAGTCAACAGGGGGATACGCAGTATTTT.

Remarks on this clone: The sample holds other DNA sequences that translate to the same CDR3. The gene calls are TRBV6-1 and TRBJ2-7, with D uncertain. There are 12 residues in the CDR3. V was cut by 2 bases and J by 4 bases, with 6 bases left in between. Germline loops: CDR1 MNHNS, CDR2 SASEGT. The CDR3: CASSERGYEQYV. The CDR3, as DNA: TGTGCCAGCAGTGAACGAGGATACGAGCAGTACGTC.